This T cell receptor (beta chain) was documented in a study of cytotoxic CD8 clonotypes in ibrutinib-treated CLL. The wider study: Response samples were taken after a median of about 11 months on treatment, range 6 to 36.

Some clones are missing from TCRdb's copy, which holds only in-frame ones; the method was immunoSEQ multiplex PCR. The sample holds about 140,000 clones, approximately 90% seen once. Study-wide results and limits: Sample timing was unmatched between remission and later-progressing patients; lymph nodes unstudied.

Germline V lookup: CDR1 SQVTM, CDR2 ANQGSEA. The CDR3 loop spans 14 amino acids. Germline trimming cut 4 bases from V and 6 bases from J; bases unmatched to any gene: 7. As for this clone: Its antigen is currently unknown.

Specimen: PBMCs, collected after 12 months of ibrutinib treatment. The clonotype was recovered from a human donor with chronic lymphocytic leukemia. The gene calls are TRBV29-1 and TRBJ2-1; 9 bases fit TRBD2. The CDR3 reads CSVGVAGDGNEQFF. The CDR3, as DNA: TGCAGCGTTGGGGTAGCGGGAGACGGCAATGAGCAGTTCTTC.